The sequence of this T cell receptor (beta chain) was determined in a study of blood T cell repertoires in COVID-19. Study background: T cells, B-cell-depleted T cells, or PBMCs provided the cDNA or gDNA that served as material.

The authors' processing: The authors estimated nucleated cell counts from reference gene primer amplification. Clones were sequenced by immunoSEQ multiplex PCR, and TCRdb holds only the in-frame ones, with some missing. V and J calls and clone size are copied from that table; D and trimming were computed from the DNA. The table lists 210,000 or so clones, 83% of them singletons. Enrolled during active infection, Seattle patients were then followed longitudinally. The J segment lost 0 bases and the V segment lost 5 bases, leaving 9 bases of the junction unmatched. The V gene's germline CDR1 is SGHTA and CDR2 FQGNSA. This CDR3 region has 16 residues.

The source of this sequence is a woman in her twenties or thirties with COVID-19, enrolled during active disease. This chain uses TRBV7-2 with TRBJ1-2, with 7 bases identical to TRBD1. Sequencing used peripheral blood. For the CDR3, the DNA is TGTGCCAGCAGCCTCCTGACAGGGCCATCTAACTATGGCTACACCTTC. The encoded protein is CASSLLTGPSNYGYTF.